These 20 T cell receptor beta chains were all obtained from the same sample, sequenced in a study of shared clonotypes between healthy human individuals. The assay was immunoSEQ multiplex PCR, and TCRdb's table has in-frame clones only and misses some. The data show nearly 750,000 clones, roughly 72% seen once. The source material was memory CD4+ T cells sorted from blood. The subset was: CD45RA-negative fraction. Every receptor here comes from a woman aged 30 to 39 in good health.

The CDR3 spells CASSSENTEAFF. The DNA of the CDR3 is TGTGCCAGCAGCTCAGAGAACACTGAAGCTTTCTTT. V usage is TRBV7-9 and J usage is TRBJ1-1; D is uncertain. This CDR3 has 12 residues. Germline CDR1 and CDR2: SEHNR and FQNEAQ (reference sequence). With 4 bases removed from V and 1 base from J, the gap between germline ends came to 4 bases.

The chain employs TRBV9 and TRBJ2-2; 8 nucleotides agree with TRBD2. The CDR3 spans 15 residues. The germline gives CDR1 SGDLS, CDR2 YYNGEE. After removal of 0 bases from V and 7 bases from J, the junction contained 5 bases not matched to a gene. CDR3 in amino acids: CASSVGGTRHGELFF. CDR3 nucleotide sequence: TGTGCCAGCAGCGTAGGCGGGACTAGGCACGGGGAGCTGTTTTTT. Combining the CDR3 with reference TRBV9 and TRBJ2-2 gives the whole variable domain DSGVTQTPKHLITATGQRVTLRCSPRSGDLSVYWYQQSLDQGLQFLIQYYNGEERAKGNILERFSAQQFPDLHSELNLSSLELGDSALYFCASSVGGTRHGELFFGEGSRLTVL.

V usage is TRBV7-3 and J usage is TRBJ2-1; D is ambiguous. Per germline, CDR1 SGHTA and CDR2 FQGTGA. Trimming removed 3 bases from V and 7 bases from J, with 4 bases in between. The CDR3 extends over 11 amino acids. The chain's CDR3 is CASSFGNEQFF. DNA of the CDR3: TGTGCCAGCAGCTTTGGGAATGAGCAGTTCTTC.

V gene TRBV7-3 combines with J gene TRBJ2-2; the D gene could be TRBD1 or TRBD2 (6 bases each). This CDR3 is built from 16 residues. Germline CDR1 reads SGHTA; CDR2 reads FQGTGA. Trimming took off 5 bases at V and 7 bases at J, with 20 bases between the two ends. The CDR3 region has the DNA TGTGCCAGCAGCGCCTCTGGGGGGCGTTTCGTCGGGGAGCTGTTTTTT. Amino acids: CASSASGGRFVGELFF.

The chain carries TRBV28 and TRBJ1-2, with 11 nucleotides matching TRBD1. Germline CDR1 reads MDHEN; CDR2 reads SYDVKM. The CDR3 is made up of 16 amino acids. V lost 5 bases to trimming and J lost 8 bases; unmatched junction nucleotides: 13. CDR3 coding DNA: TGTGCCAGCAGTGAGGACAGGGGGCTCATTTATTGGGGCTACACCTTC. It specifies CASSEDRGLIYWGYTF.

This clone was seen a single time. The chain joins TRBV11-2 to TRBJ2-1; TRBD2 agrees at 14 bases. The CDR3 is made up of 15 amino acids. CDR1 and CDR2 from the germline V gene are SGHAT and FQNNGV. V shed 6 bases and J 6 bases; nucleotides not matched to a gene: 4. The CDR3 sequence: CASRVTSGRANEQFF. CDR3 coding DNA: TGTGCCAGCAGGGTGACTAGCGGGAGGGCCAATGAGCAGTTCTTC.

J is TRBJ2-7 and V is TRBV4-2, with TRBD2 identical over 7 bases. Losses at the gene ends were 0 bases for V and 4 bases for J; bases not matched to a gene: 9. The CDR3 has 16 amino acids. The germline CDR1 and CDR2 sequences are LGHNA and YNFKEQ. CDR3 residues: CASSQDRWAGEYEQYF. The DNA of the CDR3 is TGTGCCAGCAGCCAAGATAGGTGGGCGGGAGAATACGAGCAGTACTTC.

The chain is built from TRBV6-5 and TRBJ2-1; 8 bases align to TRBD1. CDR1 is MNHEY and CDR2 is SVGAGI in the germline V gene. The CDR3 loop spans 15 amino acids. V lost 6 bases to trimming and J lost 2 bases; unmatched junction nucleotides: 6. The CDR3 DNA reads TGTGCCAGCAGACCTGACAGGGGAACCTACAATGAGCAGTTCTTC. This translates into CASRPDRGTYNEQFF.

The V call is TRBV19, the J call TRBJ2-3; D gene unclear. Germline V lookup: CDR1 LNHDA, CDR2 SQIVND (reference sequence). The CDR3 extends over 15 amino acids. V was shortened by 1 base and J by 6 bases, with 14 bases between the two germline ends. This CDR3 reads CASSIGNFVVDTQYF. The CDR3 DNA reads as TGTGCCAGTAGTATAGGCAACTTCGTGGTGGATACGCAGTATTTT. The full variable domain, rest sourced from reference TRBV19 and TRBJ2-3, is DGGITQSPKYLFRKEGQNVTLSCEQNLNHDAMYWYRQDPGQGLRLIYYSQIVNDFQKGDIAEGYSVSREKKESFPLTVTSAQKNPTAFYLCASSIGNFVVDTQYFGPGTRLTVL.

The chain employs TRBV7-2 and TRBJ2-3; D gene uncertain. This CDR3 region has 15 residues. Germline CDR1 is SGHTA and CDR2 is FQGNSA. V shed 1 base and J shed 2 bases, with 10 bases lying between them. CDR3 sequence (DNA): TGTGCCAGCAGCTTAGTGTCCCAGCTCACAGATACGCAGTATTTT. The encoded protein is CASSLVSQLTDTQYF.

The chain uses TRBV10-3 and TRBJ1-2, with 10 bases identical to TRBD1. Germline V CDR1 and CDR2: ENHRY, SYGVKD. Losses at the gene ends were 6 bases for V and 7 bases for J; bases not matched to a gene: 14. The CDR3 extends over 16 amino acids. The CDR3 here is CAISTQVETGGFGYTF. The CDR3 DNA reads TGTGCCATCAGCACCCAGGTGGAGACAGGGGGCTTTGGCTACACCTTC.

There are a few counts of this clone. The chain is built from TRBV7-9 and TRBJ2-3; TRBD2 matches 10 bases. CDR3 size: 14 residues. CDR1 SEHNR and CDR2 FQNEAQ come from the germline V gene (reference sequence). The J segment lost 3 bases and the V segment lost 4 bases, leaving 1 base of the junction unmatched. The CDR3 reads CASSSSGRTDTQYF. Written as DNA, the CDR3 is TGTGCCAGCAGCTCTAGCGGGAGAACAGATACGCAGTATTTT.

The CDR3 region has the DNA TGTGCCAGCAGCCCCGTCGGTGGGATGCAAGAGACCCAGTACTTC. Residues: CASSPVGGMQETQYF. This sequence joins TRBV28 and TRBJ2-5; D is unresolved. CDR1 MDHEN and CDR2 SYDVKM come from the germline V gene. The CDR3 extends over 15 amino acids. The germline V and J ends were trimmed by 6 bases and 2 bases, with 16 bases remaining between them.

The chain carries TRBV19 and TRBJ1-4, with 11 bases matching TRBD1. Per the germline V gene, CDR1 is LNHDA and CDR2 is SQIVND (reference sequence). V was pared by 6 bases and J by 6 bases, with 3 bases of the junction left unmatched. The length of the CDR3 is 14 residues. CDR3 amino acids: CASSLGQGDEKLFF. CDR3 nucleotides: TGTGCCAGTAGCTTGGGACAGGGGGATGAAAAACTGTTTTTT.

This chain uses TRBV27 with TRBJ2-2, with 8 bases matching TRBD2. Trimming cost V 3 bases and J 1 base; bases outside gene matches: 7. CDR3 length equals 17 residues. Per the germline V gene, CDR1 is MNHEY and CDR2 is SMNVEV (reference sequence). CDR3 amino acids: CASSFSRGGWNTGELFF. The CDR3 region has the DNA TGTGCCAGCAGTTTCTCCCGGGGGGGCTGGAACACCGGGGAGCTGTTTTTT.

The chain links TRBV28 to TRBJ1-4; TRBD1 is a possible D gene (5 bases). Trimming took 5 bases from V and 7 from J, leaving 20 bases between them. The CDR3 totals 16 residues. The germline V gene encodes CDR1 MDHEN and CDR2 SYDVKM. The CDR3 DNA reads TGTGCCAGCAGTCCCGGGTCAGCAGGGAGTGGTGAAAAACTGTTTTTT. This codes for CASSPGSAGSGEKLFF.

The genes are TRBV19 and TRBJ1-2; 8 bases agree with TRBD1. Germline CDR1 LNHDA, CDR2 SQIVND (reference sequence). CDR3 length equals 16 residues. Unmatched junction bases numbered 11, after V lost 6 bases and J lost 2 bases. The CDR3 DNA follows: TGTGCCAGTAGGTCGAGAGGGCAGGGGGCGAACTATGGCTACACCTTC. This gives the protein CASRSRGQGANYGYTF.

The chain links TRBV7-7 to TRBJ2-7; perhaps TRBD2 as D (7 bases). The V end lost 5 bases, the J end lost 5 bases, and 16 bases lay between the germline ends. This CDR3 has 14 residues. Germline loops: CDR1 SSHAT, CDR2 FNYEAQ (reference sequence). The CDR3 region has the DNA TGTGCCAGCAGCAAGGCGGGGGCGGAGAACGAGCAGTACTTC. Amino acid sequence: CASSKAGAENEQYF. Filled out from reference TRBV7-7 and TRBJ2-7, the complete variable domain reads GAGVSQSPRYKVTKRGQDVTLRCDPISSHATLYWYQQALGQGPEFLTYFNYEAQPDKSGLPSDRFSAERPEGSISTLTIQRTEQRDSAMYRCASSKAGAENEQYFGPGTRLTVT.

This clone turned up a few times. V is TRBV19 and J is TRBJ2-5; 8 bases match TRBD1. The germline V gene has CDR1 LNHDA and CDR2 SQIVND (reference sequence). J lost 4 bases, V lost 6 bases, and 7 bases had no gene match. The CDR3 runs 14 residues. CDR3 in DNA: TGTGCCAGTAGGGATATACAGGGGGGAGAGACCCAGTACTTC. Protein: CASRDIQGGETQYF.

V is TRBV10-3 and J is TRBJ1-1; D not certain. This CDR3 contains 15 residues. Germline loops: CDR1 ENHRY, CDR2 SYGVKD. V dropped 3 bases and J dropped 1 base, with 12 bases sitting between them. The CDR3 nucleotides are TGTGCCATCAGTGATTCAGGACTTCCGAACACTGAAGCTTTCTTT. Translation: CAISDSGLPNTEAFF.